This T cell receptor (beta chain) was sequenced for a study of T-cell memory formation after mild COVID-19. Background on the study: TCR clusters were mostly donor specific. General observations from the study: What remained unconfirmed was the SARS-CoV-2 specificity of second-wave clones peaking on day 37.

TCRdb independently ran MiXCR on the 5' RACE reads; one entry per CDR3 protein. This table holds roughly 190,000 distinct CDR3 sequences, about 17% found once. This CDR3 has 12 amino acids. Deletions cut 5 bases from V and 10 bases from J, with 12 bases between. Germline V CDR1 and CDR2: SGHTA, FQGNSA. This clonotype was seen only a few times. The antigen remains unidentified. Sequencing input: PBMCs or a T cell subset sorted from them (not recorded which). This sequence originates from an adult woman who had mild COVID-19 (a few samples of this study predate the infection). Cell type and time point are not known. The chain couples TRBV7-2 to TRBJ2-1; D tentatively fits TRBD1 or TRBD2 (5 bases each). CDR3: CASSERGREQFF. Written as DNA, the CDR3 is TGTGCCAGCAGCGAACGGGGCCGAGAGCAGTTCTTC.